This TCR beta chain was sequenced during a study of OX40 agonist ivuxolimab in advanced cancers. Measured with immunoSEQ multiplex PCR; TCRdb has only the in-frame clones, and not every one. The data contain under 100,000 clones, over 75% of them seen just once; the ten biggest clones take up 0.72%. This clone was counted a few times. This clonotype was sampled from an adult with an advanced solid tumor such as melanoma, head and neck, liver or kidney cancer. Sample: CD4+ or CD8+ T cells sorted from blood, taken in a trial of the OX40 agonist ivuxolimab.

The CDR3 loop is CASSLGNVFYEQYF. CDR3 DNA sequence: TGCGCCAGCAGCTTGGGGAATGTGTTCTACGAGCAGTACTTC. J is TRBJ2-7 and V is TRBV5-1, with no clear D. Germline loops: CDR1 SGHRS, CDR2 YFSETQ. This CDR3 has 14 residues. The ends were cut back, 0 bases at V and 3 bases at J, with 10 bases in the middle. The variable domain in full, with the rest retrieved from reference TRBV5-1 and TRBJ2-7, is KAGVTQTPRYLIKTRGQQVTLSCSPISGHRSVSWYQQTPGQGLQFLFEYFSETQRNKGNFPGRFSGRQFSNSRSEMNVSTLELGDSALYLCASSLGNVFYEQYFGPGTRLTVT.